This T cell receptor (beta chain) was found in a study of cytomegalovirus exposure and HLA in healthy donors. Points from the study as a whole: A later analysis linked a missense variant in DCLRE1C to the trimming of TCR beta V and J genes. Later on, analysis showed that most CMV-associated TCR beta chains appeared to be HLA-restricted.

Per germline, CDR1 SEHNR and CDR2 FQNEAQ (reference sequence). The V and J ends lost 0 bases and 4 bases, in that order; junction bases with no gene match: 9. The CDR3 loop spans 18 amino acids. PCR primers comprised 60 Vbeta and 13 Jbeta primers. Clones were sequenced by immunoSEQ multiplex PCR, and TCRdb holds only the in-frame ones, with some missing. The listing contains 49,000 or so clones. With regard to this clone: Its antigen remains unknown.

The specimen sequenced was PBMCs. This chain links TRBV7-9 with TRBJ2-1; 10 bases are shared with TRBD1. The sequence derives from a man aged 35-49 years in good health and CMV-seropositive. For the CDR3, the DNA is TGTGCCAGCAGCTTAGCAAGTTTGGACAGGGGGGATTACAATGAGCAGTTCTTC. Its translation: CASSLASLDRGDYNEQFF.